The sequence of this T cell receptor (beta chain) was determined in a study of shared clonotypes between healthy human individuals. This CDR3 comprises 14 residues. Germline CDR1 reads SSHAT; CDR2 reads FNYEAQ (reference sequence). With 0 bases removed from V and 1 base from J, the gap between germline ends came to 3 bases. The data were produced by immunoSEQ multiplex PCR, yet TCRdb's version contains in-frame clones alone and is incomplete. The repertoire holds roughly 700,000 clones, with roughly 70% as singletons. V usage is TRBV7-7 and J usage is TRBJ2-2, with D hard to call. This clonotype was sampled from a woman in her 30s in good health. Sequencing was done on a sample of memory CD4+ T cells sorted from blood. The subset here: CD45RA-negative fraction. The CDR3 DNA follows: TGTGCCAGCAGCTTAGCACAGAACACCGGGGAGCTGTTTTTT. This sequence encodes CASSLAQNTGELFF.